Here is one T cell receptor (beta chain) with its context. J was trimmed by 9 bases and V by 4 bases; bases with no gene match: 8. The CDR3 consists of 15 residues. Looked up from germline, CDR1 is SGHRS and CDR2 is YFSETQ. The sample is drawn from a study of blood T cell repertoires in COVID-19. Some clones are missing from TCRdb's copy, which holds only in-frame ones; the method was immunoSEQ multiplex PCR. This table holds approximately 300,000 clones, roughly 80% found once. V and J are TRBV5-1 and TRBJ2-1; 12 bases fit TRBD2. The TCR originated in a person aged 65 to 85 with COVID-19, enrolled during active disease. Sequencing used peripheral blood. The CDR3 sequence: CASSTLAGGVGEQFF. DNA of the CDR3: TGCGCCAGCAGCACCCTAGCGGGGGGGGTTGGTGAGCAGTTCTTC.